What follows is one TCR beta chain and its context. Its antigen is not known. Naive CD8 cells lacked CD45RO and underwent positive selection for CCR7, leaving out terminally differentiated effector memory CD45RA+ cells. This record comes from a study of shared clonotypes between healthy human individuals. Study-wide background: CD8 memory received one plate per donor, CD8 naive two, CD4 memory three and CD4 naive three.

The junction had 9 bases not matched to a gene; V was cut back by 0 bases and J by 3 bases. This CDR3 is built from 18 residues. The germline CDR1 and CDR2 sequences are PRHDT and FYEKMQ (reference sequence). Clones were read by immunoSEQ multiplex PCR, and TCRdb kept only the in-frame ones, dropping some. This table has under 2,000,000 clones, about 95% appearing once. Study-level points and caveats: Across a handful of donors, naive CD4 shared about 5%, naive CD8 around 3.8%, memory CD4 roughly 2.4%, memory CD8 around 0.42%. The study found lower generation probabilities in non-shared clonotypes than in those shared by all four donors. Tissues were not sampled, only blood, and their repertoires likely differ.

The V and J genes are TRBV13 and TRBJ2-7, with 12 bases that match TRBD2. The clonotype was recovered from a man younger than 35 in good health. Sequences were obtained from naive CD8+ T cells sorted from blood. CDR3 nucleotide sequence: TGTGCCAGCAGCTTAGGCCTCGCGCTAGCGGGAGGGTTCTACGAGCAGTACTTC. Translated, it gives CASSLGLALAGGFYEQYF.